This entry lists 30 T cell receptor beta chains sequenced from one sample in a study of response to subunit inactivated influenza vaccine. Via MiXCR, TCRdb re-called the RT-PCR reads, giving one row per CDR3 protein. The sample contains 800,000 or so distinct CDR3 sequences, 21% of which appear only once. The sample here was PBMCs from blood, taken roughly 5 days after vaccination. The receptors derive from a man between 50 and 59 years old who received an inactivated influenza vaccine.

The rearrangement uses TRBV29-1 and TRBJ1-1; D not resolved. Germline CDR1 and CDR2: SQVTM and ANQGSEA. Trimming cost V 4 bases and J 7 bases, with 7 bases left between them. The CDR3 consists of 10 residues. The CDR3 region has the DNA TGCAGCGTTGGGCGCAATGAAGCTTTCTTT. Its translation: CSVGRNEAFF.

This rearrangement joins TRBV20-1 to TRBJ1-4; D perhaps matches TRBD1 (5 bases). The CDR3 extends over 14 amino acids. Germline V lookup: CDR1 DFQATT, CDR2 SNEGSKA (reference sequence). V was cut by 1 base and J by 7 bases, with 13 bases left in between. Here the CDR3 DNA reads TGCAGTGCTAGAGTCGGGGGGTACGGTGAAAAACTGTTTTTT. Translation: CSARVGGYGEKLFF.

The chain recombines TRBV9 with TRBJ2-7, with 9 bases matching TRBD1. The CDR3 has 15 residues. The germline gives CDR1 SGDLS, CDR2 YYNGEE. The J segment lost 7 bases and the V segment lost 0 bases, leaving 8 bases of the junction unmatched. The CDR3 DNA reads as TGTGCCAGCAGCGTAGCGGGACAGGGTGGTGTAGAGCAGTACTTC. Translating it yields CASSVAGQGGVEQYF.

Ten or more counts support this clonotype. This sequence joins TRBV7-2 and TRBJ1-6, with D hard to call. The germline CDR1 and CDR2 sequences are SGHTA and FQGNSA. The V and J ends lost 7 bases and 6 bases respectively, with 13 bases between them. This CDR3 region has 14 residues. DNA for the CDR3: TGTGCCAGCACCCTCTCGGCAGTTAATTCACCCCTCCACTTT. This gives the protein CASTLSAVNSPLHF.

The chain uses TRBV12-3 or TRBV12-4 and TRBJ2-1, with D tentatively TRBD1 (6 bases). CDR3 length: 13 amino acids. Trimming removed 7 bases from V and 4 bases from J, with 11 bases in between. The CDR3: CASTQRGYNEQFF. The CDR3 DNA is TGTGCCAGCACGCAAAGGGGGTACAATGAGCAGTTCTTC.

The chain links TRBV5-1 to TRBJ2-5; 9 bases line up with TRBD2. V was pared by 0 bases and J by 5 bases, with 5 bases of the junction left unmatched. This CDR3 has 15 residues. In germline, CDR1 is SGHRS, CDR2 YFSETQ. CDR3 in DNA: TGCGCCAGCAGCTTGGGAGCGGGAGGATTGGAGACCCAGTACTTC. Translation gives CASSLGAGGLETQYF.

This clonotype was recorded at least ten times. J is TRBJ2-1 and V is TRBV11-1; 10 bases match TRBD2. CDR3 length: 18 residues. The V gene end was trimmed by 1 base and the J gene end by 0 bases; junction bases not matched to a gene: 6. Germline V gives CDR1 SGHAT, CDR2 FQDESV (reference sequence). CDR3 nucleotides: TGTGCCAGCAGCTTAGATTCACTAGCGGGGAGCTCCTACAATGAGCAGTTCTTC. This translates into CASSLDSLAGSSYNEQFF.

This chain uses TRBV7-8 with TRBJ2-1; unclear D gene. The V end was cut by 3 bases, the J end by 7 bases, with 10 bases between. Germline V gene sequence: CDR1 SGHVS, CDR2 FQNEAQ. The CDR3 is made up of 13 amino acids. The CDR3 is CASSFTSRNEQFF. DNA of the CDR3: TGTGCCAGCAGCTTCACAAGTCGGAATGAGCAGTTCTTC.

At least ten counts were recorded for this clonotype. CDR3 nucleotides: TGTGCCAGCAGCCTACTAGCGGGAGAGGCTAATGAGCAGTTCTTC. Protein sequence: CASSLLAGEANEQFF. The chain has TRBV7-9 and TRBJ2-1; 11 nucleotides match TRBD2. The CDR3 contains 15 residues. After removal of 5 bases from V and 7 bases from J, the junction contained 7 bases not matched to a gene. Germline CDR1 SEHNR, CDR2 FQNEAQ (reference sequence).

This clonotype appeared a few times. This chain uses TRBV24-1 with TRBJ2-5; D possibly corresponds to TRBD1 (6 bases). This CDR3 has 16 residues. Germline V CDR1 and CDR2: KGHDR, SFDVKD. V lost 3 bases to trimming and J lost 4 bases, with 17 bases between them. The CDR3 sequence: CATSDPGRGKRETQYF. The CDR3 bases are TGTGCCACCAGTGATCCCGGAAGGGGGAAACGAGAGACCCAGTACTTC.

The chain uses TRBV11-2 and TRBJ2-5; 9 bases fit TRBD1. This CDR3 has 11 amino acids. J lost 13 bases, V lost 5 bases, and 5 bases had no gene match. The germline V gene has CDR1 SGHAT and CDR2 FQNNGV. The CDR3 loop is CASSNRGRGYF. The CDR3 DNA sequence: TGTGCCAGCAGCAACAGGGGGCGCGGGTACTTC.

The V call is TRBV7-9, the J call TRBJ2-2; unclear D gene. This CDR3 has 13 amino acids. V dropped 6 bases and J dropped 3 bases, with 8 bases sitting between them. The germline CDR1 and CDR2 sequences are SEHNR and FQNEAQ (reference sequence). The CDR3 DNA is TGTGCCAGCAGTCCCGTCCACACCGGGGAGCTGTTTTTT. Amino acids: CASSPVHTGELFF.

The chain employs TRBV28 and TRBJ2-7; tentatively, D is TRBD1 or TRBD2 (5 bases each). V dropped 3 bases and J dropped 1 base, with 19 bases sitting between them. The CDR3 has 17 residues. Looked up from germline, CDR1 is MDHEN and CDR2 is SYDVKM. The CDR3 DNA is TGTGCCAGCAGTTTTAGCCCCCGGGACCGATATTCCTACGAGCAGTACTTC. This translates into CASSFSPRDRYSYEQYF. The whole variable domain, remainder taken from reference TRBV28 and TRBJ2-7, is DVKVTQSSRYLVKRTGEKVFLECVQDMDHENMFWYRQDPGLGLRLIYFSYDVKMKEKGDIPEGYSVSREKKERFSLILESASTNQTSMYLCASSFSPRDRYSYEQYFGPGTRLTVT.

The chain combines TRBV6-2 or TRBV6-3 with TRBJ2-1; D not certain. V lost 3 bases to trimming and J lost 6 bases, with 6 bases between them. The CDR3 totals 12 residues. Looked up from germline, CDR1 is MNHEY and CDR2 is SVGEGT. CDR3 sequence (DNA): TGTGCCAGCAGTTATATAGCCAATGAGCAGTTCTTC. The encoded protein is CASSYIANEQFF.

The gene calls are TRBV20-1 and TRBJ2-5; D might be TRBD1 (6 bases). V gave up 3 bases and J gave up 3 bases, with 11 bases separating them. The germline gives CDR1 DFQATT, CDR2 SNEGSKA (reference sequence). The CDR3 is made up of 13 amino acids. The DNA for the CDR3 is TGCAGTGCTAGTCCCGGACAGAAAGAGACCCAGTACTTC. It encodes CSASPGQKETQYF.

This clonotype was seen a few times. This chain connects TRBV3-1 to TRBJ2-5; 10 bases are a match to TRBD2. The CDR3 consists of 14 residues. The trim removed 1 base at V and 6 bases at J, leaving 2 bases unmatched. CDR1 is LGHDT, CDR2 YNNKEL, per germline (reference sequence). The CDR3 sequence: CASSQVAGGKTQYF. The CDR3 DNA is TGTGCCAGCAGCCAAGTAGCGGGGGGAAAGACCCAGTACTTC.

J is TRBJ2-3 and V is TRBV5-1; D is ambiguous. The length of the CDR3 is 15 residues. Germline-derived CDR1 and CDR2 are SGHRS and YFSETQ. V was trimmed by 0 bases and J by 0 bases, leaving 8 bases between them. CDR3 loop: CASSLVASSTDTQYF. The CDR3 DNA follows: TGCGCCAGCAGCTTGGTAGCTTCTAGCACAGATACGCAGTATTTT.

There are a few counts of this clonotype. The chain employs TRBV20-1 and TRBJ1-1, with TRBD1 identical over 7 bases. The germline V gene encodes CDR1 DFQATT and CDR2 SNEGSKA (reference sequence). CDR3 size: 15 residues. V shed 2 bases, J shed 3 bases, and the junction held 9 bases outside the gene matches. The CDR3 DNA reads TGCAGTGCTAGACTACCACAGGGGTTCGACACTGAAGCTTTCTTT. Amino acids: CSARLPQGFDTEAFF.

This clonotype occurred a few times. V and J are TRBV12-3 or TRBV12-4 and TRBJ2-1; 12 bases agree with TRBD1. The CDR3 runs to 17 residues. V trimming: 9 bases; J trimming: 6 bases; junction bases outside the gene matches: 15. In nucleotides, the CDR3 is TGTGCCAGTTCCCCTGGGGTCCGGGACAGGGGGCTCAATGAGCAGTTCTTC. Encoded protein: CASSPGVRDRGLNEQFF.

This rearrangement joins TRBV6-2 or TRBV6-3 to TRBJ2-7; TRBD2 matches 8 bases. The length of the CDR3 is 14 residues. After removal of 2 bases from V and 6 bases from J, the junction contained 6 bases not matched to a gene. Germline V gene data show CDR1 as MNHEY and CDR2 as SVGEGT. DNA for the CDR3: TGTGCCAGCAGTTACGCCGGGAGGGCCTTCGAGCAGTACTTC. This encodes CASSYAGRAFEQYF.

The CDR3 protein is CASKSPRLAGEEQFF. The CDR3 DNA reads as TGTGCCAGCAAATCTCCGAGACTAGCGGGAGAGGAGCAGTTCTTC. This sequence joins TRBV6-2 or TRBV6-3 and TRBJ2-1, with 12 bases that match TRBD2. Germline values: CDR1 MNHEY, CDR2 SVGEGT. The CDR3 has 15 residues. Trimming took 7 bases from V and 10 from J; bases not matched to a gene: 11.

This clonotype turned up a few times. V and J are TRBV20-1 and TRBJ2-5; no clear D gene. Trimming stripped 6 bases from V and 1 base from J, with 15 bases between. Germline V gives CDR1 DFQATT, CDR2 SNEGSKA (reference sequence). This CDR3 comprises 14 residues. The CDR3 bases are TGCAGTGCCTTCAGAGGCAGTTCCCAAGAGACCCAGTACTTC. As protein: CSAFRGSSQETQYF.

This clonotype was observed a handful of times. The chain couples TRBV20-1 to TRBJ2-2, with 9 bases lining up with TRBD2. The junction had 9 bases not matched to a gene; V was cut back by 3 bases and J by 7 bases. Germline CDR1 is DFQATT and CDR2 is SNEGSKA (reference sequence). The CDR3 extends over 15 amino acids. The CDR3 coding sequence is TGCAGTGCTAGTCTTGCGGGAGGGCGGAGCGGGGAGCTGTTTTTT. Protein product: CSASLAGGRSGELFF.

As for this clonotype: Because the CDR3's place on the DNA is in doubt, the DNA is left out and the CDR3 is given as listed by TCRdb. This chain's CDR3 is CASSSSTGWGTGELFF. This chain connects TRBV12-3 or TRBV12-4 to TRBJ2-2; the table's D call, TRBD1, has no DNA check behind it. The CDR3 adds up to 16 amino acids, both ends counted.

This chain joins TRBV28 and TRBJ2-7; the D gene is possibly TRBD1 (6 bases). CDR1 is MDHEN, CDR2 SYDVKM, per germline. The CDR3 has 15 amino acids. Trimming pared 2 bases from V and 2 bases from J, leaving 13 bases between. The CDR3 sequence is CASSLVRGRPYEQYF. Written as DNA, the CDR3 is TGTGCCAGCAGTTTAGTCAGGGGTCGACCCTACGAGCAGTACTTC.

This chain connects TRBV12-3 or TRBV12-4 to TRBJ2-7; 7 bases agree with TRBD2. The V gene end was trimmed by 5 bases and the J gene end by 12 bases; junction bases not matched to a gene: 16. The CDR3 is made up of 14 amino acids. CDR3 in amino acids: CASSPRGSGGGTYF. The CDR3 nucleotides read TGTGCCAGCAGTCCCCGCGGGAGTGGGGGGGGTACGTACTTC.

This clonotype occurred a few times. The chain carries TRBV20-1 and TRBJ2-4; the match to TRBD1 covers 9 bases. Germline V gives CDR1 DFQATT, CDR2 SNEGSKA (reference sequence). The V segment lost 3 bases and the J segment 7 bases; nucleotides outside the gene matches: 7. The CDR3 extends over 14 amino acids. The CDR3 is CSARTSGTGNIQYF. CDR3 coding DNA: TGCAGTGCTAGGACCTCCGGGACAGGGAACATTCAGTACTTC.

This clonotype turned up a few times. V is TRBV6-5 and J is TRBJ2-7; 12 bases match TRBD2. After removal of 2 bases from V and 0 bases from J, the junction contained 8 bases not matched to a gene. There are 18 residues in the CDR3. The germline CDR1 and CDR2 sequences are MNHEY and SVGAGI. Here the CDR3 reads CASSYGAGTSGRSYEQYF. The CDR3 DNA reads as TGTGCCAGCAGTTACGGAGCCGGGACTAGCGGGCGCTCCTACGAGCAGTACTTC.

In the case of this clonotype: This may arise from a read error, as a much more abundant clone is one base away. The V and J genes are TRBV14 and TRBJ1-2; D not certain. Germline CDR1 reads SGHDN; CDR2 reads FVKESK. Trimming left V 4 bases short and J 0 bases short, with 6 bases between. The CDR3 sequence is 13 residues long. The CDR3 nucleotides read TGTGCCAGCAGCCCGGTCCCTAACTATGGCTACACCTTC. The encoded protein is CASSPVPNYGYTF.

The chain carries TRBV7-3 and TRBJ2-1, with 9 nucleotides matching TRBD2. V shed 6 bases, J shed 0 bases, and the junction held 6 bases outside the gene matches. The length of the CDR3 is 16 residues. Germline values: CDR1 SGHTA, CDR2 FQGTGA. CDR3 DNA sequence: TGTGCCAGCAGTCAGTATAGCGGGAGCTCCTACAATGAGCAGTTCTTC. It codes for CASSQYSGSSYNEQFF. Complete variable domain (other parts from reference TRBV7-3 and TRBJ2-1): GAGVSQTPSNKVTEKGKYVELRCDPISGHTALYWYRQSLGQGPEFLIYFQGTGAADDSGLPNDRFFAVRPEGSVSTLKIQRTERGDSAVYLCASSQYSGSSYNEQFFGPGTRLTVL.